This TCR beta chain was identified during a study of T cells in Graves' hyperthyroidism and ophthalmopathy. Study-wide context: Once the initial diagnosis was made, peripheral blood was obtained before any treatment.

Amplification targeted TCR beta CDR3 regions from RNA transcripts. HTBI primers were used for first-round RT-PCR of the TCR CDR3. MiXCR, run by TCRdb on the multiplex PCR reads, gives a single entry per CDR3 protein. The sample has hundreds of thousands of distinct CDR3 sequences, more than 30% seen once. Whole-study findings and limits: Ophthalmopathy was model-predicted a median about 6 months pre-onset.

This clonotype was seen only a few times. Antigen unknown. Sequencing input: blood. The receptor was isolated from a man in his late teens or twenties with Graves' hyperthyroidism.

CDR3 amino acids: CASSLAMGGRNTIYF. CDR3 DNA: TGTGCCAGCAGCTTAGCGATGGGAGGGAGAAACACCATATATTTT. This chain connects TRBV7-2 to TRBJ1-3; D is unclear. Deletions cut 0 bases from V and 5 bases from J, with 11 bases between. The CDR3 is made up of 15 amino acids. The germline V gene encodes CDR1 SGHTA and CDR2 FQGNSA.